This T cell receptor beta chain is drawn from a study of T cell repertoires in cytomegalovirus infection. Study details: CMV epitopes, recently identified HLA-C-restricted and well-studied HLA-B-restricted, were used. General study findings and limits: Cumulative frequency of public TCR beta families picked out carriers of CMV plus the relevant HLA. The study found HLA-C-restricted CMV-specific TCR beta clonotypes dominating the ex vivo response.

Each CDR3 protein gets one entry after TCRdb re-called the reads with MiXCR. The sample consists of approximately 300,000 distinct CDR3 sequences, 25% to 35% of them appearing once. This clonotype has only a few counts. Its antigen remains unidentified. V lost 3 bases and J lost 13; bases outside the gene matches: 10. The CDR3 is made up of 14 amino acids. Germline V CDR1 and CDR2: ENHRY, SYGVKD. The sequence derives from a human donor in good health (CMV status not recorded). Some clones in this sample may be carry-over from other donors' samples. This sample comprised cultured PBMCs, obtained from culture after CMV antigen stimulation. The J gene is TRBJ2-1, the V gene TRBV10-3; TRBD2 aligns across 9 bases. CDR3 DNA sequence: TGTGCCATCAGTGACGAACTAGCGGGTGGAACCCAGTTCTTC. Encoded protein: CAISDELAGGTQFF.